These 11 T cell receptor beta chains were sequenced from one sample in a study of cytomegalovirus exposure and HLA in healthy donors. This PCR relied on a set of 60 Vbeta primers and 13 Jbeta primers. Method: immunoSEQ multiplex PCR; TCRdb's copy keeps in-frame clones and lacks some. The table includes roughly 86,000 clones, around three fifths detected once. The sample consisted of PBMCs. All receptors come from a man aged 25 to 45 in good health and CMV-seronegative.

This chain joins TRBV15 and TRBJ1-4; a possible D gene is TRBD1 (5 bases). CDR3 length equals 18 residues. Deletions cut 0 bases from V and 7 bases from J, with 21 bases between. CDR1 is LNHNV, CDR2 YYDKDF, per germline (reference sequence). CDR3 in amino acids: CATSRDHTRVPGTEKLFF. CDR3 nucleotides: TGTGCCACCAGCAGAGATCACACCAGGGTACCAGGTACTGAAAAACTGTTTTTT.

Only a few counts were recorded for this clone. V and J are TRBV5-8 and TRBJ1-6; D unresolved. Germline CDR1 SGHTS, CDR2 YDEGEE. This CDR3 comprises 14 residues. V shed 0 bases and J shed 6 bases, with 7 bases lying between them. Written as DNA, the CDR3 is TGTGCCAGCAGCTTGGACGGGTTTAATTCACCCCTCCACTTT. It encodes CASSLDGFNSPLHF. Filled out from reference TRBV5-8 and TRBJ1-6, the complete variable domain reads EAGVTQSPTHLIKTRGQQATLRCSPISGHTSVYWYQQALGLGLQFLLWYDEGEERNRGNFPPRFSGRQFPNYSSELNVNALELEDSALYLCASSLDGFNSPLHFGNGTRLTVT.

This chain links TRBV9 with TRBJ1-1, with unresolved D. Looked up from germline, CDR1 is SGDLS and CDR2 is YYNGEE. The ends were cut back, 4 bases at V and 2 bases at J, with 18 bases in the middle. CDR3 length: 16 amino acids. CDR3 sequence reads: CASSPREGGLNTEAFF. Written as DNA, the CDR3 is TGTGCCAGCAGCCCAAGGGAAGGAGGACTAAACACTGAAGCTTTCTTT.

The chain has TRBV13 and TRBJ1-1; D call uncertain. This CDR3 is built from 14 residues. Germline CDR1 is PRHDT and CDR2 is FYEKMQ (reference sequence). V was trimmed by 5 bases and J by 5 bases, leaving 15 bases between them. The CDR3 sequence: CASSGEGIVTEAFF. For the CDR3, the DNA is TGTGCCAGCAGCGGTGAGGGTATTGTAACTGAAGCTTTCTTT.

CDR3 sequence reads: CASSPSTGSVEKLFF. The CDR3 DNA is TGTGCCAGCTCACCCTCTACAGGATCGGTTGAAAAACTGTTTTTT. The chain employs TRBV18 and TRBJ1-4; tentative D call: TRBD1 (5 bases). There are 15 residues in the CDR3. Trimming stripped 3 bases from V and 7 bases from J, with 15 bases between. Germline CDR1 and CDR2: KGHSH and LQKENI.

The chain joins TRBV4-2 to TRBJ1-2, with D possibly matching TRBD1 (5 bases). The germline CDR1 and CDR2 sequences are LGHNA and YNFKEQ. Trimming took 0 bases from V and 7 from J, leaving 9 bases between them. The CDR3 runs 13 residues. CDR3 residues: CASSQEGGGGYTF. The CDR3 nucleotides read TGTGCCAGCAGCCAAGAGGGGGGAGGTGGCTACACCTTC.

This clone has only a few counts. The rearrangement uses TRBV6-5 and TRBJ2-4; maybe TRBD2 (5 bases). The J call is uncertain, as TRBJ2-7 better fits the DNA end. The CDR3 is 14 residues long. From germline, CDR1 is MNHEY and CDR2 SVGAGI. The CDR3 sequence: CASGEWERSHEQYF. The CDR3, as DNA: TGTGCCAGCGGGGAATGGGAGAGAAGCCACGAGCAGTACTTC.

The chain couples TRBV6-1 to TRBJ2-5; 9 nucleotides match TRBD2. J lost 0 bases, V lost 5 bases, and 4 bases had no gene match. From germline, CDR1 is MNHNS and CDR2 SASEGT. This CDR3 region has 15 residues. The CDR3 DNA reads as TGTGCCAGCAGTCCATTAGCGGGGGACCAAGAGACCCAGTACTTC. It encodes CASSPLAGDQETQYF.

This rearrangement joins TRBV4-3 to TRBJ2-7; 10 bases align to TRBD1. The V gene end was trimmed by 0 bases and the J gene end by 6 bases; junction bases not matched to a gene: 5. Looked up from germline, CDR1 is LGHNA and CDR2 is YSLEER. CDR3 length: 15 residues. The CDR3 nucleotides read TGCGCCAGCAGCCAAGAGGGACAGGGGTTCAGCGAGCAGTACTTC. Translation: CASSQEGQGFSEQYF.

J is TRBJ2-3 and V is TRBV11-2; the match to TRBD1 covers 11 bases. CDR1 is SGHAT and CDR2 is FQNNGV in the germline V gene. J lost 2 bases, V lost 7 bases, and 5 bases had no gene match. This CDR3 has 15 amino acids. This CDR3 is CASTRTGGPTDTQYF. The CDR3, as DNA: TGTGCCAGCACCCGGACAGGGGGCCCCACAGATACGCAGTATTTT.

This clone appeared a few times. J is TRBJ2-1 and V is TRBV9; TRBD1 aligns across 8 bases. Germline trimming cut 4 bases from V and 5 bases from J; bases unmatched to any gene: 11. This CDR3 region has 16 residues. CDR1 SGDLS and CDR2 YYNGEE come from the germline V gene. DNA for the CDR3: TGTGCCAGCAGCACCCCCCACAGGGGGGAGGACAATGAGCAGTTCTTC. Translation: CASSTPHRGEDNEQFF.